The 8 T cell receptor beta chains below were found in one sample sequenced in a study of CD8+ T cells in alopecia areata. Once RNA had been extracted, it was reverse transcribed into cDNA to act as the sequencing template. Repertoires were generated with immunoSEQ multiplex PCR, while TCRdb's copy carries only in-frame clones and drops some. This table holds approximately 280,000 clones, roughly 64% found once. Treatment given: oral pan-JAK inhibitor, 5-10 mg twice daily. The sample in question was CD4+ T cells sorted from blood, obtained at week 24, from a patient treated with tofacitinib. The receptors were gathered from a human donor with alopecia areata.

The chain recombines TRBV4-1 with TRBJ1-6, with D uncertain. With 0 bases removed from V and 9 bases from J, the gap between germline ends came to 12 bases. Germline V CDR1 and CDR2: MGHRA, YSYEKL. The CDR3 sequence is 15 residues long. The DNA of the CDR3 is TGCGCCAGCAGCCAAGATACCGGGGTCCCTTCACCCCTCCACTTT. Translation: CASSQDTGVPSPLHF.

CDR3 amino acids: CASSRTRAYEQYF. Written as DNA, the CDR3 is TGTGCCAGCAGCAGGACCCGCGCCTACGAGCAGTACTTC. The chain recombines TRBV28 with TRBJ2-7; no reliable D call. Germline V gene lookup returns CDR1 MDHEN and CDR2 SYDVKM. This CDR3 is 13 amino acids long. The ends were cut back, 6 bases at V and 2 bases at J, with 11 bases in the middle.

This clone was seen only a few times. The CDR3 spells CASSAKKGSPNYGYTF. The CDR3 region has the DNA TGTGCCAGCAGTGCAAAAAAGGGGTCCCCTAACTATGGCTACACCTTC. The chain joins TRBV2 to TRBJ1-2; TRBD1 is a possible D gene (5 bases). Trimming removed 4 bases from V and 0 bases from J, with 15 bases in between. The CDR3 spans 16 residues. Per the germline V gene, CDR1 is SNHLY and CDR2 is FYNNEI.

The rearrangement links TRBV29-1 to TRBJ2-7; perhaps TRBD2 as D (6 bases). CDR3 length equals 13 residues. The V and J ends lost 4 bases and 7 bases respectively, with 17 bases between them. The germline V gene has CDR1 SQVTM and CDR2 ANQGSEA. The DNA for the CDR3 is TGCAGCGTTGTCGCGGGGCTCCGGGGGGAGCAGTACTTC. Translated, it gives CSVVAGLRGEQYF.

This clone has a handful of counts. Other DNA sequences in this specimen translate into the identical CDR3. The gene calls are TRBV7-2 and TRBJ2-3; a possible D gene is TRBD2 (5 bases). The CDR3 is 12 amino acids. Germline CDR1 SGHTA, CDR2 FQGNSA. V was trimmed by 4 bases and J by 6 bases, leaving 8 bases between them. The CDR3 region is CASSSRGDTQYF. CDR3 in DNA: TGTGCCAGCAGCTCCAGAGGGGATACGCAGTATTTT.

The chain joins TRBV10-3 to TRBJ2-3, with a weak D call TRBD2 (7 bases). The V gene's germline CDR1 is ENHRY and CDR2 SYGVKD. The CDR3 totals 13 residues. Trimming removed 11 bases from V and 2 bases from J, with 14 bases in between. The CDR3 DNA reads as TGTGCCGTCCGGGGGGCGGCCACAGATACGCAGTATTTT. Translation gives CAVRGAATDTQYF.

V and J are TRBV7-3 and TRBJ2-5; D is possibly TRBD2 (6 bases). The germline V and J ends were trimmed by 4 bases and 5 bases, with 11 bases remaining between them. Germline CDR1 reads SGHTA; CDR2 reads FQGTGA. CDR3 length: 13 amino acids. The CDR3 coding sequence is TGTGCCAGCAGCTCGCGGGGTGGGGAGACCCAGTACTTC. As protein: CASSSRGGETQYF.

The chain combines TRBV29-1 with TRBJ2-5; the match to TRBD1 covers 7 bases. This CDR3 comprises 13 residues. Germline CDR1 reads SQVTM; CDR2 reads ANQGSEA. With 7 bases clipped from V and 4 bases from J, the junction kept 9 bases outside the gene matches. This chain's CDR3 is CSGSLDRAETQYF. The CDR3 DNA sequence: TGCAGCGGATCCTTAGACAGGGCAGAGACCCAGTACTTC.